Below, 20 T cell receptor beta chains from the same sample are listed, as sequenced in a study of blood T cell repertoires in COVID-19. Method: immunoSEQ multiplex PCR; TCRdb's copy keeps in-frame clones and lacks some. The sample records 210,000 or so clones, roughly 90% being singletons. Source material: peripheral blood. The source of these receptors is a woman aged 55-69 years with acute or convalescent COVID-19.

This sequence joins TRBV28 and TRBJ1-5, with D possibly matching TRBD1 (5 bases). Germline values: CDR1 MDHEN, CDR2 SYDVKM. CDR3 length equals 15 residues. Trimming stripped 7 bases from V and 2 bases from J, with 15 bases between. This chain's CDR3 is CASISKETGNQPQHF. The DNA for the CDR3 is TGTGCCAGCATCTCTAAAGAGACAGGCAATCAGCCCCAGCATTTT.

This sequence joins TRBV18 and TRBJ2-7; 7 bases are a match to TRBD1. V gave up 2 bases and J gave up 5 bases; unmatched junction bases: 15. This CDR3 spans 17 amino acids. CDR1 is KGHSH and CDR2 is LQKENI in the germline V gene. DNA of the CDR3: TGTGCCAGCTCACCAGGCCTCCTCACGACAGGGTACCACGAGCAGTACTTC. Residues: CASSPGLLTTGYHEQYF.

This clone was detected only once. The CDR3 loop is CASSNNDNYGYTF. The DNA for the CDR3 is TGTGCCAGCAGTAACAACGATAACTATGGCTACACCTTC. This sequence joins TRBV6-6 and TRBJ1-2; unclear D gene. The germline V gene has CDR1 MNHNY and CDR2 SVGAGI (reference sequence). The V end lost 5 bases, the J end lost 1 base, and 8 bases lay between the germline ends. The CDR3 contains 13 residues.

V usage is TRBV28 and J usage is TRBJ1-3; D ambiguous. Germline assignment: CDR1 MDHEN and CDR2 SYDVKM. The CDR3 is made up of 13 amino acids. Trimming removed 7 bases from V and 0 bases from J, with 7 bases in between. The CDR3 DNA reads as TGTGCCAGCATAACGAGCTCTGGAAACACCATATATTTT. This encodes CASITSSGNTIYF.

This CDR3 reads CASSEYRSSADTQYF. The CDR3 bases are TGTGCCAGCAGTGAATACAGGAGTTCCGCAGATACGCAGTATTTT. The chain recombines TRBV6-1 with TRBJ2-3, with a tentative D call TRBD1 (5 bases). The CDR3 runs to 15 residues. Germline CDR1 is MNHNS and CDR2 is SASEGT. V lost 2 bases to trimming and J lost 4 bases, with 13 bases between them.

The chain carries TRBV10-1 and TRBJ2-3; TRBD2 matches at 13 bases. In germline, CDR1 is WNHNN, CDR2 SYGVQD (reference sequence). V lost 4 bases to trimming and J lost 6 bases; unmatched junction nucleotides: 1. This CDR3 is 14 amino acids long. The CDR3 protein is CASSGTSGSDTQYF. The CDR3 nucleotides are TGCGCCAGCAGTGGGACTAGCGGGAGTGATACGCAGTATTTT.

The V call is TRBV14, the J call TRBJ1-1; the D is unclear. The CDR3 loop spans 14 amino acids. The germline V gene has CDR1 SGHDN and CDR2 FVKESK. V was pared by 0 bases and J by 5 bases, with 10 bases between. The CDR3 region is CASSQELARTEAFF. DNA for the CDR3: TGTGCCAGCAGCCAAGAATTGGCCAGGACTGAAGCTTTCTTT.

This clone was recorded only once. This chain links TRBV6-1 with TRBJ2-6; D might be TRBD2 (5 bases). The V end lost 3 bases, the J end lost 2 bases, and 8 bases lay between the germline ends. The CDR3 consists of 15 residues. Germline CDR1 is MNHNS and CDR2 is SASEGT. This CDR3 reads CASSEPGTGANVLTF. The CDR3 nucleotides read TGTGCCAGCAGTGAGCCCGGGACTGGGGCCAACGTCCTGACTTTC.

The gene calls are TRBV5-6 and TRBJ1-2; a possible D gene is TRBD1 (6 bases). The CDR3 extends over 16 amino acids. Looked up from germline, CDR1 is SGHDT and CDR2 is YYEEEE. Trimming took 2 bases from V and 1 from J, leaving 15 bases between them. Here the CDR3 reads CASSLMTGLRNYGYTF. DNA of the CDR3: TGTGCCAGCAGCTTAATGACAGGACTGCGTAACTATGGCTACACCTTC.

The rearrangement links TRBV18 to TRBJ1-1; no definite D call. CDR3 size: 13 residues. V shed 0 bases and J shed 2 bases, with 4 bases lying between them. CDR1 KGHSH and CDR2 LQKENI come from the germline V gene. This CDR3 is CASSPPANTEAFF. As DNA, the CDR3 is TGTGCCAGCTCACCACCAGCTAACACTGAAGCTTTCTTT.

The chain couples TRBV5-6 to TRBJ2-7, with D perhaps TRBD2 (6 bases). V was pared by 4 bases and J by 6 bases, with 17 bases between. This CDR3 comprises 14 residues. Germline values: CDR1 SGHDT, CDR2 YYEEEE. The CDR3: CASSAGLSWREQYF. CDR3 coding DNA: TGTGCCAGCAGCGCGGGACTTAGCTGGCGCGAGCAGTACTTC.

The rearrangement uses TRBV28 and TRBJ1-6; D possibly corresponds to TRBD1 (6 bases). Trimming left V 4 bases short and J 6 bases short, with 13 bases between. CDR3 size: 15 residues. Germline-derived CDR1 and CDR2 are MDHEN and SYDVKM. The CDR3 region has the DNA TGTGCCAGCAGTTCCCCAGGGGCCGGTAATTCACCCCTCCACTTT. The encoded protein is CASSSPGAGNSPLHF.

This clone is a singleton in its sample. This chain links TRBV28 with TRBJ1-2; a possible D gene is TRBD1 (5 bases). CDR3 size: 14 residues. Germline CDR1 is MDHEN and CDR2 is SYDVKM. V lost 2 bases to trimming and J lost 4 bases, with 11 bases between them. CDR3 residues: CASSLPTARYGYTF. The CDR3 coding sequence is TGTGCCAGCAGTTTACCGACAGCCCGCTATGGCTACACCTTC.

The J gene is TRBJ2-7, the V gene TRBV30, with D maybe TRBD1 (6 bases). Germline V gives CDR1 GTSNPN, CDR2 SVGIG (reference sequence). The germline V and J ends were trimmed by 5 bases and 6 bases, with 17 bases remaining between them. This CDR3 region has 13 residues. The CDR3 DNA is TGTGCCTGGGGGGTACAGGGAATTAGCGAGCAGTACTTC. This encodes CAWGVQGISEQYF.

This clone was counted once. The V gene is TRBV28, the J gene TRBJ2-5; 7 bases are shared with TRBD1. The CDR3 runs to 14 residues. Losses at the gene ends were 5 bases for V and 2 bases for J; bases not matched to a gene: 5. Looked up from germline, CDR1 is MDHEN and CDR2 is SYDVKM. The CDR3 nucleotides read TGTGCCAGCAGTCCAAGACAGGGACAAGAGACCCAGTACTTC. This sequence encodes CASSPRQGQETQYF.

The rearrangement uses TRBV7-9 and TRBJ2-3, with 11 bases matching TRBD2. The CDR3 loop spans 16 amino acids. V shed 2 bases and J 1 base; nucleotides not matched to a gene: 2. Germline V gives CDR1 SEHNR, CDR2 FQNEAQ (reference sequence). DNA for the CDR3: TGTGCCAGCAGCTTACTAGCGGGGGGCCGCACAGATACGCAGTATTTT. Translated, it gives CASSLLAGGRTDTQYF.

The rearrangement joins TRBV12-5 to TRBJ2-2; 11 bases align to TRBD1. The germline V gene encodes CDR1 LGHNT and CDR2 FRNRAP. CDR3 size: 15 residues. J gave up 8 bases and V 5 bases, and 7 bases lay outside the gene matches. Here the CDR3 DNA reads TGTGCTAGTGGTGAAGGACAGGGGGCGTCGGGGGAGCTGTTTTTT. Its protein product is CASGEGQGASGELFF.

V is TRBV6-2 or TRBV6-3 and J is TRBJ2-1, with 9 bases identical to TRBD2. Per the germline V gene, CDR1 is MNHEY and CDR2 is SVGEGT. Trimming removed 4 bases from V and 5 bases from J; junction bases left unmatched: 9. The CDR3 has 16 residues. For the CDR3, the DNA is TGTGCCAGCAGTTCACCTAGCGGGATGGCGGACAATGAGCAGTTCTTC. Translated, it gives CASSSPSGMADNEQFF.

This chain connects TRBV9 to TRBJ2-1; D might be TRBD2 (7 bases). The CDR3 covers 16 residues. The V gene's germline CDR1 is SGDLS and CDR2 YYNGEE. V lost 4 bases and J lost 1, with 15 bases in between. This CDR3 reads CASSYGGRISYNEQFF. The DNA for the CDR3 is TGTGCCAGCAGCTACGGGGGGCGCATATCCTACAATGAGCAGTTCTTC.

CDR3 sequence reads: CASSTAGVTDTQYF. In nucleotides, the CDR3 is TGTGCCAGCAGTACAGCGGGAGTGACAGATACGCAGTATTTT. The chain couples TRBV28 to TRBJ2-3; 8 bases align to TRBD2. Germline CDR1 reads MDHEN; CDR2 reads SYDVKM. J was trimmed by 3 bases and V by 5 bases; bases with no gene match: 4. CDR3 length: 14 amino acids.